A single sample gave rise to the 3 T cell receptor beta chains below, sequenced in a study of spatial heterogeneity in lung cancer. Time point of the sample: sample taken at primary tumor resection. Whole RNA came from tumor, nontumor lung or frozen PBMC and was sequenced without being sorted. Via MiXCR, TCRdb re-called the 5' RACE reads, giving one row per CDR3 protein. The sample lists tens of thousands of distinct CDR3 sequences, roughly 7% seen once, with about 3% in the top ten. The material sequenced was PBMCs, taken at surgery. These receptors all stem from a female donor with early-stage non-small cell lung cancer.

The chain carries TRBV7-9 and TRBJ1-6; D uncertain. The germline V and J ends were trimmed by 3 bases and 0 bases, with 6 bases remaining between them. CDR1 is SEHNR and CDR2 is FQNEAQ in the germline V gene (reference sequence). The CDR3 runs to 15 residues. Here the CDR3 DNA reads TGTGCCAGCAGCTTGGGTAGCTCCTATAATTCACCCCTCCACTTT. This translates into CASSLGSSYNSPLHF.

This clonotype was picked up a small number of times. The rearrangement joins TRBV7-2 to TRBJ2-3, with D hard to call. The CDR3 extends over 15 amino acids. Germline V gene lookup returns CDR1 SGHTA and CDR2 FQGNSA. Trimming stripped 3 bases from V and 6 bases from J, with 16 bases between. The CDR3 region is CASSFGGRLGDTQYF. The CDR3 DNA reads as TGTGCCAGCAGCTTCGGCGGCCGATTAGGCGATACGCAGTATTTT.

This clonotype has only a few counts. The chain uses TRBV2 and TRBJ1-2, with D maybe TRBD1 (5 bases). CDR1 and CDR2 (germline): SNHLY, FYNNEI. The V end lost 7 bases, the J end lost 4 bases, and 10 bases lay between the germline ends. This CDR3 is 12 amino acids long. As DNA, the CDR3 is TGTGCCAGCAAGGGGAGAGGCTATGGCTACACCTTC. This encodes CASKGRGYGYTF.